These 21 T cell receptor beta chains originate from one sample sequenced in a study of identifying expanded T cells in peripheral blood. Sequenced by immunoSEQ multiplex PCR; TCRdb stores in-frame clones only, minus some. In the table there are tens of thousands of clones, roughly 86% of which are singletons. Sequenced material: blood. These TCRs come from a person between 18 and 75 years old in good health.

The chain uses TRBV30 and TRBJ1-5; no reliable D call. CDR3 length equals 15 residues. The V gene's germline CDR1 is GTSNPN and CDR2 SVGIG (reference sequence). Trimming left V 2 bases short and J 3 bases short, with 14 bases between. DNA for the CDR3: TGTGCCTGGAGTTTGGGTCGGCTTCCCAATCAGCCCCAGCATTTT. Amino acid sequence: CAWSLGRLPNQPQHF. The variable domain in full, with the rest retrieved from reference TRBV30 and TRBJ1-5, is SQTIHQWPATLVQPVGSPLSLECTVEGTSNPNLYWYRQAAGRGLQLLFYSVGIGQISSEVPQNLSASRPQDRQFILSSKKLLLSDSGFYLCAWSLGRLPNQPQHFGDGTRLSIL.

The chain carries TRBV7-6 and TRBJ2-7; 11 bases match TRBD1. The CDR3 sequence is 15 residues long. V shed 4 bases and J 5 bases; nucleotides not matched to a gene: 7. Germline-derived CDR1 and CDR2 are SGHVS and FNYEAQ. As DNA, the CDR3 is TGTGCCAGCAGCTCTCCGGGACAGGGGGTAAACGAGCAGTACTTC. It encodes CASSSPGQGVNEQYF. The complete variable domain, with remaining parts taken from reference TRBV7-6 and TRBJ2-7, reads GAGVSQSPRYKVTKRGQDVALRCDPISGHVSLYWYRQALGQGPEFLTYFNYEAQQDKSGLPNDRFSAERPEGSISTLTIQRTEQRDSAMYRCASSSPGQGVNEQYFGPGTRLTVT.

The chain employs TRBV7-9 and TRBJ1-1; no definite D call. CDR1 and CDR2 from the germline V gene are SEHNR and FQNEAQ (reference sequence). This CDR3 is 13 amino acids long. V gave up 7 bases and J gave up 4 bases, with 13 bases separating them. CDR3 nucleotide sequence: TGTGCCAGCACCCCGGCGAGGACCACTGAAGCTTTCTTT. This encodes CASTPARTTEAFF.

The J gene is TRBJ2-2, the V gene TRBV4-3; possibly TRBD1 or TRBD2 for D (5 bases each). The V and J ends lost 1 base and 9 bases respectively, with 18 bases between them. CDR1 and CDR2 from the germline V gene are LGHNA and YSLEER. The CDR3 has 16 residues. The chain's CDR3 is CASSQGLGVQKRELFF. CDR3 sequence (DNA): TGCGCCAGCAGCCAAGGGCTGGGGGTCCAAAAGAGGGAGCTGTTTTTT.

The chain's CDR3 is CASSLLARGYEQYF. The CDR3 region has the DNA TGTGCCAGCAGCCTTCTAGCGCGAGGCTACGAGCAGTACTTC. The chain couples TRBV5-5 to TRBJ2-7, with a tentative D call TRBD2 (6 bases). With 4 bases removed from V and 3 bases from J, the gap between germline ends came to 14 bases. This CDR3 is built from 14 residues. Germline V lookup: CDR1 SGHKS, CDR2 YYEKEE (reference sequence).

This chain uses TRBV7-2 with TRBJ2-5; no clear D. Germline CDR1 and CDR2: SGHTA and FQGNSA. V was clipped by 1 base and J by 0 bases, with 9 bases between them. This CDR3 is built from 15 residues. The CDR3 DNA is TGTGCCAGCAGCTTAGGAGGATCGTACCAAGAGACCCAGTACTTC. It specifies CASSLGGSYQETQYF. The full variable domain, with the rest looked up from reference TRBV7-2 and TRBJ2-5, is GAGVSQSPSNKVTEKGKDVELRCDPISGHTALYWYRQSLGQGLEFLIYFQGNSAPDKSGLPSDRFSAERTGGSVSTLTIQRTQQEDSAVYLCASSLGGSYQETQYFGPGTRLLVL.

The V call is TRBV7-8, the J call TRBJ2-1; 11 bases are a match to TRBD2. V dropped 5 bases and J dropped 1; count of bases not matched to a gene: 10. CDR1 and CDR2 (germline): SGHVS, FQNEAQ. The CDR3 contains 18 residues. CDR3 residues: CASSPRDSGRASYNEQFF. CDR3 in DNA: TGTGCCAGCAGCCCCCGGGATAGCGGGAGGGCGTCCTACAATGAGCAGTTCTTC. The whole variable domain, remainder taken from reference TRBV7-8 and TRBJ2-1, is GAGVSQSPRYKVAKRGQDVALRCDPISGHVSLFWYQQALGQGPEFLTYFQNEAQLDKSGLPSDRFFAERPEGSVSTLKIQRTQQEDSAVYLCASSPRDSGRASYNEQFFGPGTRLTVL.

V usage is TRBV5-4 and J usage is TRBJ2-5; 9 nucleotides agree with TRBD1. J gave up 11 bases and V 0 bases, and 11 bases lay outside the gene matches. This CDR3 has 15 residues. Germline CDR1 SGHNT, CDR2 YYREEE (reference sequence). Here the CDR3 DNA reads TGTGCCAGCAGCTTGGATTGGACAGGGGTGAGGGAGCAGTACTTC. Encoded protein: CASSLDWTGVREQYF.

The V and J genes are TRBV19 and TRBJ2-5; 11 bases are shared with TRBD2. The CDR3 extends over 15 amino acids. Germline CDR1 and CDR2: LNHDA and SQIVND (reference sequence). After removal of 6 bases from V and 4 bases from J, the junction contained 7 bases not matched to a gene. Here the CDR3 DNA reads TGTGCCAGTAGCGGCCTAGCGGGAGGTGGAGAGACCCAGTACTTC. Its translation is CASSGLAGGGETQYF.

V is TRBV27 and J is TRBJ1-1; the D is unclear. CDR1 and CDR2 from the germline V gene are MNHEY and SMNVEV (reference sequence). Deletions cut 7 bases from V and 1 base from J, with 10 bases between. The CDR3 contains 13 residues. This CDR3 is CASKLDGNTEAFF. Written as DNA, the CDR3 is TGTGCCAGCAAATTGGACGGGAACACTGAAGCTTTCTTT.

The rearrangement links TRBV18 to TRBJ2-5; TRBD1 matches at 10 bases. V shed 6 bases and J 5 bases; nucleotides not matched to a gene: 12. Germline CDR1 KGHSH, CDR2 LQKENI. The CDR3 runs 16 residues. DNA for the CDR3: TGTGCCAGCTCTTACCAAAGAGGACAGGGGGGTGAGACCCAGTACTTC. This encodes CASSYQRGQGGETQYF.

The V call is TRBV19, the J call TRBJ1-3; 8 bases match TRBD1. Germline trimming cut 3 bases from V and 0 bases from J; bases unmatched to any gene: 4. The CDR3 is made up of 16 amino acids. Germline V gene sequence: CDR1 LNHDA, CDR2 SQIVND (reference sequence). Here the CDR3 reads CASSIQGAVSGNTIYF. The CDR3 region has the DNA TGTGCCAGTAGTATTCAGGGGGCCGTCTCTGGAAACACCATATATTTT.

This chain joins TRBV7-2 and TRBJ1-2; D is perhaps TRBD1 (6 bases). This CDR3 contains 13 residues. The V end was cut by 3 bases, the J end by 7 bases, with 12 bases between. Germline loops: CDR1 SGHTA, CDR2 FQGNSA. The CDR3 region has the DNA TGTGCCAGCAGCTTGCAGGGGCGAAGTGGCTACACCTTC. Translated, it gives CASSLQGRSGYTF.

The chain uses TRBV19 and TRBJ1-5; 10 nucleotides line up with TRBD1. After removal of 5 bases from V and 2 bases from J, the junction contained 3 bases not matched to a gene. Germline CDR1 reads LNHDA; CDR2 reads SQIVND (reference sequence). The CDR3 sequence is 15 residues long. The CDR3 here is CASSGTGVGNQPQHF. DNA for the CDR3: TGTGCCAGTAGTGGGACAGGGGTAGGCAATCAGCCCCAGCATTTT.

The chain has TRBV19 and TRBJ2-3; D call uncertain. Germline CDR1 LNHDA, CDR2 SQIVND (reference sequence). The CDR3 spans 12 residues. With 4 bases removed from V and 12 bases from J, the gap between germline ends came to 14 bases. DNA for the CDR3: TGTGCCAGTAGTAACAGTGAGACTTCACAGTATTTT. It translates to CASSNSETSQYF.

The table lists this clone with a few counts. The CDR3: CASSQLPTGDEQYF. The CDR3 DNA reads TGTGCCAGCAGCCAACTCCCTACAGGGGACGAGCAGTACTTC. This chain joins TRBV6-5 and TRBJ2-7; 7 bases agree with TRBD1. Trimming took 6 bases from V and 5 from J; bases not matched to a gene: 10. The CDR3 spans 14 residues. Germline lookup yields CDR1 MNHEY and CDR2 SVGAGI.

The chain links TRBV19 to TRBJ1-5, with D maybe TRBD1 (5 bases). Germline assignment: CDR1 LNHDA and CDR2 SQIVND (reference sequence). Trimming removed 7 bases at V and 0 bases at J, with 10 bases between. The CDR3 loop spans 14 amino acids. The CDR3 DNA sequence: TGTGCCAGTAAGGGACGATATAGCAATCAGCCCCAGCATTTT. This translates into CASKGRYSNQPQHF.

The chain links TRBV7-3 to TRBJ2-1; 11 bases fit TRBD2. With V trimmed by 5 bases and J by 0 bases, 0 bases remained unmatched. The length of the CDR3 is 15 residues. From germline, CDR1 is SGHTA and CDR2 FQGTGA. The CDR3 here is CASSGTSGSYNEQFF. The DNA for the CDR3 is TGTGCCAGCAGCGGGACTAGCGGCTCCTACAATGAGCAGTTCTTC.

This rearrangement joins TRBV20-1 to TRBJ2-5, with D unclear. This CDR3 comprises 11 residues. The germline V gene encodes CDR1 DFQATT and CDR2 SNEGSKA (reference sequence). The germline V and J ends were trimmed by 2 bases and 5 bases, with 6 bases remaining between them. CDR3 in amino acids: CSARSSETQYF. DNA of the CDR3: TGCAGTGCTAGATCCTCGGAGACCCAGTACTTC.

This sequence joins TRBV5-1 and TRBJ2-7; 7 bases fit TRBD2. The CDR3 sequence is 16 residues long. Unmatched junction bases numbered 13, after V lost 4 bases and J lost 3 bases. Germline CDR1 reads SGHRS; CDR2 reads YFSETQ. The CDR3 nucleotides read TGCGCCAGCAGCACGGCGGGGCGGGAGACCGACTACGAGCAGTACTTC. Its protein product is CASSTAGRETDYEQYF.

CDR3 protein: CAWSPSGQEKRPRETQYF. The CDR3 DNA is TGTGCCTGGAGTCCCTCGGGACAGGAAAAAAGACCCCGGGAGACCCAGTACTTC. This sequence joins TRBV30 and TRBJ2-5, with 8 bases that match TRBD1. The CDR3 has 18 amino acids. Looked up from germline, CDR1 is GTSNPN and CDR2 is SVGIG (reference sequence). V was pared by 2 bases and J by 5 bases, with 19 bases of the junction left unmatched.